The rows below give T cell receptor beta chains drawn from one sample of a study of CD8 T cells in Susac syndrome. MiXCR, run by TCRdb on the immunoSEQ multiplex PCR reads, gives a single entry per CDR3 protein. The sample lists some 300,000 distinct CDR3 sequences, around 89% seen once, with around 0.18% in the top ten. Material: CD8+ T cells from PBMCs. The receptors were gathered from a human donor with multiple sclerosis. Both conserved end residues are part of each CDR3. The D gene is left open where the match is weak. Size is omitted from some rows. Given values are once, few, many or a class for expanded clones.

CDR3 length,V gene,D gene,clone size,J gene,CDR3 protein,CDR3 DNA
16,TRBV28,-,-,TRBJ2-2,CASSPTPATGTGELFF,TGTGCCAGCAGTCCTACCCCTGCAACAGGGACCGGGGAGCTGTTTTTT
13,TRBV2,-,-,TRBJ2-3,CASRRSETDTQYF,TGTGCCAGCAGGCGCTCCGAGACAGATACGCAGTATTTT
17,TRBV24-1,-,-,TRBJ2-6,CATSGWDPLSGANVLTF,TGTGCCACCAGCGGATGGGACCCTCTAAGCGGGGCCAACGTCCTGACTTTC
16,TRBV20-1,TRBD1,-,TRBJ1-2,CSAEPGQGTHRGGYTF,TGCAGTGCTGAACCGGGACAGGGAACCCACCGGGGTGGCTACACCTTC
17,TRBV7-9,TRBD1,-,TRBJ2-2,CASSSPHRDRDTGELFF,TGTGCCAGCAGCTCCCCTCACCGGGACAGGGACACCGGGGAGCTGTTTTTT
21,TRBV7-8,-,-,TRBJ1-6,CASSRINPARDRSSYNSPLHF,TGTGCCAGCAGCCGAATAAACCCGGCCCGCGACAGGAGCTCCTATAATTCACCCCTCCACTTT
15,TRBV7-8,TRBD1,-,TRBJ1-2,CASSSARGGDYGYTF,TGTGCCAGCAGCTCCGCCAGAGGGGGCGACTATGGCTACACCTTC
14,TRBV14,TRBD2,-,TRBJ2-7,CASSYTSGGYEQYF,TGTGCCAGCAGTTACACTAGCGGGGGCTACGAGCAGTACTTC
13,TRBV19,-,-,TRBJ2-5,CASSVFNQETQYF,TGTGCCAGTAGTGTCTTCAACCAAGAGACCCAGTACTTC
13,TRBV6-5,-,once,TRBJ2-3,CASSSTLTDTQYF,TGTGCCAGCAGCTCTACACTAACAGATACGCAGTATTTT
16,TRBV15,-,-,TRBJ2-1,CATSRDPGSSYNEQFF,TGTGCCACCAGCAGAGATCCAGGGAGCTCCTACAATGAGCAGTTCTTC
14,TRBV9,-,-,TRBJ1-2,CASSVARTGDGYTF,TGTGCCAGCAGCGTAGCTCGGACTGGAGATGGCTACACCTTC
13,TRBV11-2,-,-,TRBJ2-1,CASSPLRRSEQFF,TGTGCCAGCAGCCCCCTCAGGAGGAGTGAGCAGTTCTTC
16,TRBV12-3/TRBV12-4,TRBD2,-,TRBJ2-1,CASSTPREFDYNEQFF,TGTGCCAGCAGTACACCGCGGGAGTTCGACTACAATGAGCAGTTCTTC
14,TRBV27,-,-,TRBJ2-2,CASSSTSKAGELFF,TGTGCCAGCAGTTCCACTAGCAAGGCCGGGGAGCTGTTTTTT
12,TRBV6-2/TRBV6-3,TRBD1,-,TRBJ1-5,CASSYETGAQHF,TGTGCCAGCAGTTATGAGACAGGGGCCCAGCATTTT
16,TRBV20-1,TRBD2,-,TRBJ2-3,CSARDPGLAVTDTQYF,TGCAGTGCTAGAGACCCTGGACTAGCGGTCACAGATACGCAGTATTTT
16,TRBV6-5,TRBD2,-,TRBJ2-1,CASSFSGLAGGNEQFF,TGTGCCAGCAGTTTCTCGGGACTAGCGGGAGGTAATGAGCAGTTCTTC
16,TRBV13,TRBD2,-,TRBJ2-7,CASSSRSGGASYEQYF,TGTGCCAGCAGCTCCAGAAGCGGGGGGGCCTCCTACGAGCAGTACTTC
15,TRBV12-3/TRBV12-4,TRBD2,-,TRBJ2-7,CASSFSTSGKYEQYF,TGTGCCAGCAGTTTCAGTACTAGCGGGAAGTACGAGCAGTACTTC
17,TRBV28,-,-,TRBJ1-5,CASSSLNGVGRNQPQHF,TGTGCCAGCAGTTCGTTAAATGGGGTGGGGCGCAATCAGCCCCAGCATTTT
13,TRBV28,-,-,TRBJ2-1,CASTGRGANEQFF,TGTGCCAGCACTGGACGTGGGGCCAATGAGCAGTTCTTC
15,TRBV12-3/TRBV12-4,TRBD2,-,TRBJ2-1,CASSALAGVYNEQFF,TGTGCCAGCAGTGCTTTAGCGGGGGTGTACAATGAGCAGTTCTTC
14,TRBV2,-,-,TRBJ2-7,CASRPLFEPYEQYF,TGTGCCAGCAGGCCATTATTCGAACCCTACGAGCAGTACTTC
16,TRBV4-3,-,-,TRBJ1-3,CASSQDQEGLGNTIYF,TGCGCCAGCAGCCAAGATCAGGAGGGGCTCGGAAACACCATATATTTT
14,TRBV11-3,TRBD2,-,TRBJ2-7,CASSPSGNGYEQYF,TGTGCCAGCAGTCCTAGCGGCAACGGCTACGAGCAGTACTTC
15,TRBV11-2,-,-,TRBJ2-5,CASSDLGGLGETQYF,TGTGCCAGCAGCGATCTTGGAGGGTTGGGAGAGACCCAGTACTTC
16,TRBV19,-,-,TRBJ1-6,CASGLLRDMFNSPLHF,TGTGCCAGTGGACTACTCCGGGACATGTTCAATTCACCCCTCCACTTT
14,TRBV11-3,-,-,TRBJ1-1,CASSLKGGETEAFF,TGTGCCAGCAGCTTAAAGGGGGGGGAAACTGAAGCTTTCTTT
13,TRBV20-1,TRBD1,-,TRBJ2-1,CRAWDSSYNEQFF,TGCAGGGCCTGGGACAGCTCCTACAATGAGCAGTTCTTC
17,TRBV11-1,TRBD1,-,TRBJ2-7,CASSLDSLRQGTYEQYF,TGTGCCAGCAGCTTAGACTCCCTGAGACAGGGCACCTACGAGCAGTACTTC
11,TRBV20-1,-,-,TRBJ2-1,CSASPANEQFF,TGCAGTGCTAGCCCTGCCAATGAGCAGTTCTTC
14,TRBV9,TRBD1,-,TRBJ1-1,CASSPRQGMTEAFF,TGTGCCAGCAGCCCCCGACAGGGTATGACTGAAGCTTTCTTT
12,TRBV19,-,-,TRBJ2-1,CASSNWPNEQFF,TGTGCCAGTAGTAATTGGCCGAATGAGCAGTTCTTC
16,TRBV6-1,-,-,TRBJ2-5,CASTPWERTLQETQYF,TGTGCCAGCACCCCGTGGGAGCGTACCCTCCAAGAGACCCAGTACTTC
14,TRBV6-5,-,once,TRBJ1-1,CASSPSTLNTEAFF,TGTGCCAGCAGTCCCTCTACCCTGAACACTGAAGCTTTCTTT
15,TRBV13,-,few,TRBJ2-7,CASSFGGGDTYEQYF,TGTGCCAGCAGCTTTGGCGGAGGTGATACCTACGAGCAGTACTTC
14,TRBV19,TRBD2,-,TRBJ2-1,CASSVMASGWEQFF,TGTGCCAGTAGTGTAATGGCTAGCGGATGGGAGCAGTTCTTC
13,TRBV6-2/TRBV6-3,-,-,TRBJ1-5,CASSVTENQPQHF,TGTGCCAGCAGTGTCACGGAGAATCAGCCCCAGCATTTT